A single sample is the source of the 20 T cell receptor beta chains below, sequenced in a study of T cell repertoires in cytomegalovirus infection. TCRdb redid the calling of the reads with MiXCR, one entry per CDR3 protein. The sample has more than 150,000 distinct CDR3 sequences, about 20% seen once. The sample consisted of PBMCs. Every receptor here comes from a human donor in good health (CMV status not recorded). Some clones in this sample may be carry-over from other donors' samples.

The chain couples TRBV7-4 to TRBJ2-2, with 9 positions matching TRBD2. CDR1 and CDR2 (germline): SGHVT, SQSDAQ. The CDR3 extends over 16 amino acids. V lost 5 bases, J lost 10 bases, and 14 bases stayed unmatched. The CDR3 loop is CASSLQNSGSVLELFF. As DNA, the CDR3 is TGTGCCAGCAGCCTCCAGAATAGCGGGAGTGTTCTGGAGCTGTTTTTT.

This clonotype was recorded many times. The chain joins TRBV7-9 to TRBJ2-1; no clear D. Germline V gene data show CDR1 as SEHNR and CDR2 as FQNEAQ (reference sequence). The length of the CDR3 is 13 residues. V was cut by 1 base and J by 4 bases, with 5 bases left in between. The CDR3 nucleotides are TGTGCCAGCAGCTTAGTACAGTACAATGAGCAGTTCTTC. Amino acid sequence: CASSLVQYNEQFF.

This clonotype has only a few counts. V is TRBV24-1 and J is TRBJ2-5, with 9 positions matching TRBD2. Unmatched junction bases numbered 5, after V lost 9 bases and J lost 4 bases. Germline V gene sequence: CDR1 KGHDR, CDR2 SFDVKD. There are 13 residues in the CDR3. The CDR3 nucleotides are TGTGCCACCGGGGGAGCGGGAGGAGAGACCCAGTACTTC. It translates to CATGGAGGETQYF.

This clonotype was recorded a few times. V and J are TRBV3-1 and TRBJ2-2, with 10 bases matching TRBD1. V gave up 1 base and J gave up 9 bases; unmatched junction bases: 11. CDR3 length: 17 amino acids. Per germline, CDR1 LGHDT and CDR2 YNNKEL (reference sequence). DNA of the CDR3: TGTGCCAGCAGCCAAGGAACGTCCCGGGACAGGGGCAGGGAGCTGTTTTTT. It yields the protein CASSQGTSRDRGRELFF.

This clonotype came up a few times. The chain uses TRBV4-1 and TRBJ2-7; a weak D match, TRBD2 (5 bases). The V end was cut by 1 base, the J end by 7 bases, with 14 bases between. This CDR3 comprises 14 residues. Looked up from germline, CDR1 is MGHRA and CDR2 is YSYEKL. The CDR3 bases are TGCGCCAGCAGCCAAGCCTACAGCGGTTTGGAGCAGTACTTC. Protein sequence: CASSQAYSGLEQYF.

This clonotype was counted between two and nine times. The chain recombines TRBV4-1 with TRBJ1-6, with D possibly TRBD1 on 5 matching bases. The germline V and J ends were trimmed by 8 bases and 9 bases, with 20 bases remaining between them. The CDR3 has 15 amino acids. In germline, CDR1 is MGHRA, CDR2 YSYEKL. Here the CDR3 reads CASSTPGRGGSPLHF. The CDR3 nucleotides read TGCGCCAGCTCCACCCCGGGGAGGGGCGGTTCACCCCTCCACTTT.

This CDR3 reads CASREGTDTQYF. For the CDR3, the DNA is TGTGCCTCGAGAGAGGGCACAGATACGCAGTATTTT. The chain couples TRBV10-3 to TRBJ2-3, with D hard to call. V lost 11 bases and J lost 1, with 10 bases in between. The CDR3 is 12 residues long. The V gene's germline CDR1 is ENHRY and CDR2 SYGVKD.

In this sample, this clonotype turned up many times. The gene calls are TRBV28 and TRBJ1-4, with 9 positions matching TRBD1. The V gene end was trimmed by 6 bases and the J gene end by 5 bases; junction bases not matched to a gene: 7. CDR1 MDHEN and CDR2 SYDVKM come from the germline V gene. This CDR3 region has 15 residues. Here the CDR3 reads CASSYRDRVNEKLFF. The CDR3 DNA reads TGTGCCAGCAGCTACCGGGACAGGGTAAATGAAAAACTGTTTTTT.

This clonotype was counted between two and nine times. The chain couples TRBV5-5 to TRBJ1-2; D might be TRBD1 (6 bases). This CDR3 is built from 14 residues. V was cut by 0 bases and J by 7 bases, with 13 bases left in between. In germline, CDR1 is SGHKS, CDR2 YYEKEE (reference sequence). This CDR3 is CASSLVGGQRGYTF. The CDR3 DNA sequence: TGTGCCAGCAGCTTGGTGGGGGGCCAGCGTGGCTACACCTTC.

This chain uses TRBV7-3 with TRBJ2-1; a weak D match, TRBD2 (5 bases). Germline CDR1 SGHTA, CDR2 FQGTGA. Trimming pared 8 bases from V and 0 bases from J, leaving 8 bases between. CDR3 length: 13 residues. CDR3 sequence reads: CASGSSSYNEQFF. In DNA, the CDR3 is TGTGCCAGCGGGAGCAGCTCCTACAATGAGCAGTTCTTC.

As concerns this clonotype: A much bigger clone sits one base away, suggesting this may be a read error. This chain connects TRBV7-2 to TRBJ2-5; tentatively, D is TRBD2 (6 bases). The germline V gene has CDR1 SGHTA and CDR2 FQGNSA. Trimming stripped 8 bases from V and 5 bases from J, with 21 bases between. The length of the CDR3 is 15 residues. CDR3 DNA: TGTGCCAGCGGCCAACGGAGCGGGCGGGGTGAGACCCAGTACTTC. This codes for CASGQRSGRGETQYF.

This clonotype was observed many times. The chain has TRBV19 and TRBJ2-6, with D possibly TRBD2 on 5 matching bases. Germline lookup yields CDR1 LNHDA and CDR2 SQIVND (reference sequence). This CDR3 spans 17 amino acids. V lost 4 bases and J lost 2, with 15 bases in between. The CDR3 loop reads CASSKGANRAGANVLTF. CDR3 nucleotides: TGTGCCAGTAGTAAGGGAGCGAACCGAGCTGGGGCCAACGTCCTGACTTTC.

The chain uses TRBV5-5 and TRBJ2-1, with D uncertain. Germline V gene sequence: CDR1 SGHKS, CDR2 YYEKEE (reference sequence). The ends were cut back, 0 bases at V and 6 bases at J, with 10 bases in the middle. The CDR3 extends over 14 amino acids. The CDR3 DNA reads TGTGCCAGCAGCTTGGAGCCTCCCTTCAATGAGCAGTTCTTC. Its protein is CASSLEPPFNEQFF.

This CDR3 reads CASSLSGTDNSPLHF. DNA for the CDR3: TGCGCCAGCAGCCTCTCGGGGACAGATAATTCACCCCTCCACTTT. This chain connects TRBV5-1 to TRBJ1-6; 7 bases fit TRBD1. V was pared by 4 bases and J by 5 bases, with 6 bases of the junction left unmatched. The CDR3 length is 15 residues. CDR1 is SGHRS, CDR2 YFSETQ, per germline.

J is TRBJ2-1 and V is TRBV28, with 8 bases fitting TRBD2. CDR1 is MDHEN, CDR2 SYDVKM, per germline. V lost 5 bases to trimming and J lost 4 bases; unmatched junction nucleotides: 16. This CDR3 has 18 residues. CDR3 amino acids: CASSPQPEAGALYNEQFF. For the CDR3, the DNA is TGTGCCAGCAGTCCACAACCAGAAGCGGGAGCCCTATACAATGAGCAGTTCTTC.

The rearrangement joins TRBV10-3 to TRBJ2-3; D unclear. The CDR3 has 15 residues. The ends were cut back, 2 bases at V and 6 bases at J, with 15 bases in the middle. In germline, CDR1 is ENHRY, CDR2 SYGVKD. The CDR3 sequence is CAISETPSQGDTQYF. CDR3 DNA sequence: TGTGCCATCAGTGAGACTCCATCCCAAGGGGATACGCAGTATTTT.

The chain uses TRBV29-1 and TRBJ2-1, with 8 bases fitting TRBD2. Per the germline V gene, CDR1 is SQVTM and CDR2 is ANQGSEA. The CDR3 is 15 residues long. J gave up 0 bases and V 4 bases, and 5 bases lay outside the gene matches. The CDR3 loop is CSVAREATSYNEQFF. In DNA, the CDR3 is TGCAGCGTTGCGCGGGAGGCAACCTCCTACAATGAGCAGTTCTTC.

This clonotype was recorded at least ten times. CDR3 sequence: CASSLGTAHSYTF. DNA of the CDR3: TGTGCCAGCAGCCTCGGGACTGCACATTCATACACCTTC. V and J are TRBV7-2 and TRBJ1-2; possible D gene TRBD1, 5 bases. The germline V and J ends were trimmed by 5 bases and 11 bases, with 18 bases remaining between them. This CDR3 contains 13 residues. The germline gives CDR1 SGHTA, CDR2 FQGNSA.

This clonotype was found a few times. The chain employs TRBV18 and TRBJ2-2, with no clear D. CDR1 and CDR2 (germline): KGHSH, LQKENI. This CDR3 spans 13 amino acids. V gave up 0 bases and J gave up 7 bases, with 6 bases separating them. CDR3 sequence: CASSPPGFGELFF. The CDR3 coding sequence is TGTGCCAGCTCACCACCGGGGTTCGGGGAGCTGTTTTTT.

Many counts were recorded for this clonotype. The chain employs TRBV7-8 and TRBJ1-2, with D unresolved. V was clipped by 2 bases and J by 3 bases, with 7 bases between them. The germline V gene has CDR1 SGHVS and CDR2 FQNEAQ. This CDR3 is 13 amino acids long. The DNA for the CDR3 is TGTGCCAGCAGCTTAACGGACGACTATGGCTACACCTTC. Amino acids: CASSLTDDYGYTF.